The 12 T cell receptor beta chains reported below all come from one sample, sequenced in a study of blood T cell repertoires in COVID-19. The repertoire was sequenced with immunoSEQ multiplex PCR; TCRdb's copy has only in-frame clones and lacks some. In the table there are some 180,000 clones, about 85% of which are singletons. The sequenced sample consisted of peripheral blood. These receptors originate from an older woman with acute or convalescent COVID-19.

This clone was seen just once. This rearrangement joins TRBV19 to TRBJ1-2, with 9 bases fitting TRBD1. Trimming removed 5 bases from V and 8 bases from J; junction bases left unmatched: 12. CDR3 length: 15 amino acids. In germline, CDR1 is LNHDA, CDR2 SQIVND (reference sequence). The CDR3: CASSLGQGGLGGYTF. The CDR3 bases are TGTGCCAGTAGTTTGGGACAGGGAGGGCTTGGAGGCTACACCTTC.

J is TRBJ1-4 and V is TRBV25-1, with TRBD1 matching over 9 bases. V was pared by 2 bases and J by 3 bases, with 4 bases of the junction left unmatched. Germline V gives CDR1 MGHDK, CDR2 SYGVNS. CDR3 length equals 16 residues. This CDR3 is CASSEEGTGSNEKLFF. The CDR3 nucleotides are TGTGCCAGCAGTGAAGAAGGGACAGGGTCTAATGAAAAACTGTTTTTT.

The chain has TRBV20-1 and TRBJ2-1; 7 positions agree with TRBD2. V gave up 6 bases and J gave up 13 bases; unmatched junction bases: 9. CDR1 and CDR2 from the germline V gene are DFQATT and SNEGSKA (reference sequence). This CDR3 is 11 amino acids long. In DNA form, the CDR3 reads TGCAGTGCCGTGCCGGGAGGATTTCAGTTCTTC. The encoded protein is CSAVPGGFQFF.

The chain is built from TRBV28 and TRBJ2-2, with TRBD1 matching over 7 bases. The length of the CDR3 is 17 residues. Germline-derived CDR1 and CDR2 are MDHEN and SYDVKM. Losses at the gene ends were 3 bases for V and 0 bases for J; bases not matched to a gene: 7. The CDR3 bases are TGTGCCAGCAGTTTCCGGAGAACAGGGGCGAACACCGGGGAGCTGTTTTTT. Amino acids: CASSFRRTGANTGELFF.

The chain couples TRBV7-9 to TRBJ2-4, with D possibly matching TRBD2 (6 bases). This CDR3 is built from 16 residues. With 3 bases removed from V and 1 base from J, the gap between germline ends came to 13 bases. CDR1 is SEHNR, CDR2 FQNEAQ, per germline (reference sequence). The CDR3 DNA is TGTGCCAGCAGCTTTATGGGAGGTGGTGCCAAAAACATTCAGTACTTC. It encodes CASSFMGGGAKNIQYF. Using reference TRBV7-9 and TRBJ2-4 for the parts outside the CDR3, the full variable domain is DTGVSQNPRHKITKRGQNVTFRCDPISEHNRLYWYRQTLGQGPEFLTYFQNEAQLEKSRLLSDRFSAERPKGSFSTLEIQRTEQGDSAMYLCASSFMGGGAKNIQYFGAGTRLSVL.

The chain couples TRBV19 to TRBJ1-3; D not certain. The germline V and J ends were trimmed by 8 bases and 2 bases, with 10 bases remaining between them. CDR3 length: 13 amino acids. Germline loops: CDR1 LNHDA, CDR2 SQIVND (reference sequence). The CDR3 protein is CASHWGAGNTIYF. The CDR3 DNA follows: TGTGCCAGTCATTGGGGAGCTGGAAACACCATATATTTT. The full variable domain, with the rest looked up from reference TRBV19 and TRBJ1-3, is DGGITQSPKYLFRKEGQNVTLSCEQNLNHDAMYWYRQDPGQGLRLIYYSQIVNDFQKGDIAEGYSVSREKKESFPLTVTSAQKNPTAFYLCASHWGAGNTIYFGEGSWLTVV.

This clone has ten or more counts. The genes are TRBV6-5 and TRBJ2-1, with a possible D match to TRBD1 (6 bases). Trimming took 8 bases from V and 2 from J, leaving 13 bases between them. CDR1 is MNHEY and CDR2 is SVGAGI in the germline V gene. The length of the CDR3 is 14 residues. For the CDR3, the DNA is TGTGCCAGCTTTTCCCGGGACACCTACAATGAGCAGTTCTTC. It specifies CASFSRDTYNEQFF.

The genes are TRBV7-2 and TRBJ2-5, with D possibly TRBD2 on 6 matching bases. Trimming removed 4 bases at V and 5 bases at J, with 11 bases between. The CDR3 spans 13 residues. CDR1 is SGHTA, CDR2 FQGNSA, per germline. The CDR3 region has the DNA TGTGCCAGCAGCTCCCCGGGGGTGGAGACCCAGTACTTC. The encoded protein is CASSSPGVETQYF. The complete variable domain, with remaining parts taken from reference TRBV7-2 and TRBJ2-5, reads GAGVSQSPSNKVTEKGKDVELRCDPISGHTALYWYRQSLGQGLEFLIYFQGNSAPDKSGLPSDRFSAERTGGSVSTLTIQRTQQEDSAVYLCASSSPGVETQYFGPGTRLLVL.

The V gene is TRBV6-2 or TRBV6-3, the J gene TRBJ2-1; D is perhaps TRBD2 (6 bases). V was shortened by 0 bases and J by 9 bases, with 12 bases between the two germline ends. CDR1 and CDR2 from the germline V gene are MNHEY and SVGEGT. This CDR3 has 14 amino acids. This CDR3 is CASSYSNWGGEQFF. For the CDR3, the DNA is TGTGCCAGCAGTTACTCGAACTGGGGAGGTGAGCAGTTCTTC.

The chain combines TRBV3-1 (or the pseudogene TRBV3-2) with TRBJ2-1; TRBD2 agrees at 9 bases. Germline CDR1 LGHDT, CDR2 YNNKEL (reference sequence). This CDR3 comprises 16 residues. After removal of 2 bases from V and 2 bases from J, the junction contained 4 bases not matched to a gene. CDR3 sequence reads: CASSQWGLAPYNEQFF. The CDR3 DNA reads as TGTGCCAGCAGCCAATGGGGACTAGCACCCTACAATGAGCAGTTCTTC.

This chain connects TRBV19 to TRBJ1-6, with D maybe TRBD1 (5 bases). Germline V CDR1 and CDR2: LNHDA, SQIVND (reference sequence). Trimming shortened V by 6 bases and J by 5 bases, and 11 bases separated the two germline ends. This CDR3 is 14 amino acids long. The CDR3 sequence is CASSDSSNNSPLHF. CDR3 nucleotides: TGTGCCAGTAGCGACAGCAGTAATAATTCACCCCTCCACTTT.

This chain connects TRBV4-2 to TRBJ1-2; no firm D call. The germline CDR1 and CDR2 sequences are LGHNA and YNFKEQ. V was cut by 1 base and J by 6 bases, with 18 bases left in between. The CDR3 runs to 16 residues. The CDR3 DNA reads TGTGCCAGCAGCCAAGGGCTCGGGGAAATCAGCCATGGCTACACCTTC. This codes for CASSQGLGEISHGYTF.